This T cell receptor beta chain was sequenced in a study of long-term antiretroviral therapy in people with HIV (dated 2022 in TCRdb). Regarding the study in general: Collection of the earliest samples took place about a decade ahead of the 2015 WHO recommendation for immediate ART, at a time when ART was typically delayed until CD4 counts fell. This retrospective serial study examined whether starting ART and sustained HIV suppression were associated with changes in the composition and diversity of the TRB repertoire in peripheral blood. From 30 adults with confirmed HIV infection, the cohort provided 150 to 200 cryopreserved PBMC samples, gathered serially across a mean of approximately six years (range 1-12). Of the roughly 31 participants with HIV, 10 to 11 were female. No cross-contamination during QIAcube processing turned up in test extractions that ran a monoclonal T-cell line alongside 33 polyclonal samples.

Details on this clone: Which antigen it targets is not known. Within one base of it there is no much larger clone, and no base qualities were kept.

Participants were included only if at least one PBMC sample before ART initiation and at least two post-ART samples were available. All participants with HIV were treated in the United States of America. Before DNA extraction, cryopreserved samples of roughly 0.9-11 million PBMC were thawed and washed. At the time of the earliest PBMC sample, participants with HIV were aged between about 23 and 54 years. PBMC samples from each participant spanned 1-4 timepoints before ART initiation and 2-8 timepoints after ART initiation, with a median of 7 samples. For every participant, serial HIV viral load, CD4+ T-cell count, ART history and demographic data were obtained. Genomic DNA was extracted from unsorted PBMC with a Qiagen kit on a QIAcube, processed in batches of 12 samples. Results and caveats for the whole study, not just this receptor: The samples were dated from about 2003 to 2018, and the ART regimens that were used may be less effective than current ART regimens. Starting ART was linked to a significant rise in TRB diversity, yet even after long-term ART the diversity remained significantly lower than in transplant donor controls. Expanded TRB clones identified before ART initiation dominated the repertoire across all time points, though the dominance fluctuated and decreased in many PLHIV after ART. Compared with controls, HIV repertoires had narrower CDR3 length ranges, and the network structure pointed to an antigen-experienced repertoire that shifted only slightly toward naive after ART. No data were available on ART adherence, viral resistance or therapy changes, limiting inferences about post-ART repertoire changes. Because PBMC availability was limited, only the TCR beta chain was sequenced, with no alpha chain pairing. Unsorted PBMC were profiled instead of sorted CD4+ and CD8+ T cells because pre-ART samples had limited cell numbers.

Germline trimming: 1 base from V, 5 bases from J; junction bases outside gene matches: 11. The CDR3 runs 17 amino acids, cysteine and phenylalanine included. The CDR3 DNA has 51 bases and is translated from base 1. The germline V gene encodes CDR1 SGHKS and CDR2 YYEKEE (reference sequence). The immunoSEQ hsTCRB v3.0 assay was used at survey level resolution to sequence the TRB variable region. The target sequencing depth for TRB was roughly 35,000-55,000 T-cell genomes per sample. An Illumina MiSeq with a v3 150-cycle kit was used to sequence the pooled TRB libraries. The authors' analysis ran thus. Analysis of repertoires was carried out in R inside a reproducible Nextflow workflow spanning QC, data transformation and analysis. LymphoSeq2, an R package for AIRR-Seq data exploration, was used to implement custom analyses. Several samples yielding fewer than 5000 total TRB sequences were excluded, leaving 188 analyzed HIV repertoires. Among the approximately 200 retained HIV repertoires, 59 were collected before ART initiation and roughly 130 were collected after ART initiation. Repertoires were downsampled to 5000 TRB nucleotide sequences, and summary statistics were averaged over 100 downsampling iterations. TRB sequences were retained for analysis only if CDR3 regions of at least seven amino acids were present. Diversity was assessed using a clonality score derived from Shannon entropy and using the Gini coefficient. In the repertoire networks, any two of the top 5000 CDR3 amino acid sequences were linked whenever the two sequences differed by an edit distance of one. Antigen specificity groups and MHC restriction were predicted for TRB CDR3 amino acid sequences with GLIPH2. To flag known associations with CMV, EBV, HIV or tissue antigens, CDR3 amino acid sequences were compared against VDJdb and McPAS-TCR. Pre-ART, post-ART and control groups were compared with Wilcoxon signed-rank tests and Holm-Bonferroni correction. Sourced from immuneACCESS, this table was stored by TCRdb with only in-frame sequences that have V and J called. A share of the clones is absent; for the studies checked, an unresolved V gene accounts for under half, and the remainder has no known explanation. V and J calls and clone size are as listed in that table; D and trimming were resolved from the DNA. The sample profile shows under 25,000 clones; 80% to 95% of them were found once. Of the sample, about 8.9% is held by the ten largest clones.

The V and J genes are TRBV5-5 and TRBJ2-2, and TRBD1 matches 7 of the central bases. This clonotype originated in a woman in her thirties or forties with HIV. Source: unsorted PBMCs, taken 7.6 years after starting antiretroviral therapy. The DNA sequence is TGTGCCAGCAGCTTGACCGAGTGGACAGGCCGGACCGGGGAGCTGTTTTTT. Protein translation: CASSLTEWTGRTGELFF.